This is a list of T cell receptor beta chains from one sample in a study of cytomegalovirus exposure and HLA in healthy donors. Here immunoSEQ multiplex PCR was the method, and the copy in TCRdb shows in-frame clones only, minus some. The table has over 85,000 clones, more than 75% seen once; the top ten hold less than 2%. The sequenced sample was PBMCs. The receptors originated from a man between 40 and 49 years old in good health and CMV-seronegative. CDR3s include the opening cysteine and the closing phenylalanine or tryptophan. The D gene is left open where the match is weak. For some rows the clone size is stated as once, few or many, or as a class when expanded; others skip it.

J: TRBJ1-2; V: TRBV10-3; D: -; size: -; DNA: TGTGCCATCAGTGAGTCGTTCACAGGCCCCCATGGCTACACCTTC; CDR3: CAISESFTGPHGYTF
J: TRBJ2-7; V: TRBV30; D: -; size: -; DNA: TGTGCCTGGAGTGTACTTAACGAGCAGTACTTC; CDR3: CAWSVLNEQYF
J: TRBJ1-5; V: TRBV4-3; D: -; size: -; DNA: TGCGCCAGCAGCCAAGATCGACAGGAAGGTCAGCCCCAGCATTTT; CDR3: CASSQDRQEGQPQHF
J: TRBJ1-1; V: TRBV25-1; D: TRBD1; size: -; DNA: TGTGCCAGCAGTAGGTGGCAGGGGACAGGGGGCGACACTGAAGCTTTCTTT; CDR3: CASSRWQGTGGDTEAFF
J: TRBJ1-2; V: TRBV5-4; D: TRBD1; size: -; DNA: TGTGCCAGCAGCTTGGTCGGCAGGGGGCTGTTGGGCTACACCTTC; CDR3: CASSLVGRGLLGYTF
J: TRBJ1-3; V: TRBV2; D: -; size: few; DNA: TGTGCCAGCAGTGTCGGAGGTTACACCATATATTTT; CDR3: CASSVGGYTIYF
J: TRBJ1-1; V: TRBV6-1; D: TRBD1; size: -; DNA: TGTGCCAGCAGTGAATGGGGGCAGGGGGAGTGGGCTTTCTTT; CDR3: CASSEWGQGEWAFF
J: TRBJ2-2; V: TRBV6-5; D: TRBD2; size: -; DNA: TGTGCCAGCAGCCCGTATAGCGGGGGCACCGGGGAGCTGTTTTTT; CDR3: CASSPYSGGTGELFF
J: TRBJ1-4; V: TRBV28; D: -; size: -; DNA: TGTGCCAGCAGCGCCGGGAGTGAAAAACTGTTTTTT; CDR3: CASSAGSEKLFF
J: TRBJ1-6; V: TRBV28; D: TRBD1; size: -; DNA: TGTGCCAGCCAAGTTAGGGGGCTGCGGTCACCCCTCCACTTT; CDR3: CASQVRGLRSPLHF
J: TRBJ2-7; V: TRBV28; D: TRBD1; size: -; DNA: TGTGCCAGCAGTTCGGACAGGCGGTCCTACGAGCAGTACTTC; CDR3: CASSSDRRSYEQYF